This TCR beta chain was found in a study of memory CD4+ T cells and cytomegalovirus serostatus. There are a few counts of this clone. Its target is unknown. Study results and caveats: Median bootstrapped AUC for CMV status was approximately 0.96 originally, about 0.9 US-trained.

The sort gate was single viable CD3+CD4+CD8-CD45RO+ cells for memory CD4+ T cells. Donors' CMV status reflects serum IgG against pp150, pp28, p38, p52. Total CD4+ T cells were enriched by CD4 positive selection. Original handling: After removing out-of-frame reads, 2 million to 2.5 million distinct TCRbeta sequences remained. Clones were read by immunoSEQ multiplex PCR, and TCRdb kept only the in-frame ones, dropping some. The V and J calls and clone size were taken over from that table, and D and trimming were inferred from the DNA. The sample has 65,000 to 95,000 clones, over 80% seen once; the top ten hold roughly 0.85%. The V and J ends lost 4 bases and 0 bases respectively, with 9 bases between them. Germline V gene data show CDR1 as SNHLY and CDR2 as FYNNEI. There are 14 residues in the CDR3.

The material sequenced was memory CD4+ T cells from blood. This sequence originates from an adult in good health and CMV-seronegative. The chain links TRBV2 to TRBJ1-1; D remains unclear. CDR3 nucleotides: TGTGCCAGCAGTGTCCTTACCATGAACACTGAAGCTTTCTTT. Its translation is CASSVLTMNTEAFF. The variable domain in full, completed from reference TRBV2 and TRBJ1-1, reads EPEVTQTPSHQVTQMGQEVILRCVPISNHLYFYWYRQILGQKVEFLVSFYNNEISEKSEIFDDQFSVERPDGSNFTLKIRSTKLEDSAMYFCASSVLTMNTEAFFGQGTRLTVV.